This T cell receptor beta chain was captured by sequencing in a study of shared clonotypes between healthy human individuals. The protocol was immunoSEQ multiplex PCR, while the TCRdb copy is restricted to in-frame clones and leaves out a portion. The sample lists some 1 million clones, about 75% occurring once. CD4+ cell separation produced CD45RA+ naive and CD45RA-negative memory subsets. The CDR3 loop spans 13 amino acids. The junction had 9 bases not matched to a gene; V was cut back by 10 bases and J by 3 bases. In germline, CDR1 is MNHEY, CDR2 SMNVEV (reference sequence). The specimen sequenced was memory CD4+ T cells sorted from blood. Subset indicated: CD45RA-negative fraction. The chain is built from TRBV27 and TRBJ2-7, with 7 bases lining up with TRBD1. The receptor was isolated from a man in his late teens or twenties in good health. CDR3 sequence (DNA): TGTGCCACCACCCGGTCAGGGGGCTACGAGCAGTACTTC. As protein: CATTRSGGYEQYF.